Reported below is one T cell receptor beta chain. Its antigen is still unknown. PCR involved 60 Vbeta and 13 Jbeta primers. Assay used: immunoSEQ multiplex PCR; TCRdb lists only in-frame clones, some missing. In the table there are 200,000 or so clones, 70% to 85% of which are singletons. The sample originates from a study of cytomegalovirus exposure and HLA in healthy donors. Study findings and constraints: In a later analysis, parvovirus B19, influenza, CMV and Epstein-Barr virus appeared linked to several top co-occurrence clusters.

Trimming removed 0 bases from V and 4 bases from J; junction bases left unmatched: 17. CDR3 length: 19 amino acids. Looked up from germline, CDR1 is GTSNPN and CDR2 is SVGIG (reference sequence). Sequencing was carried out using PBMCs. The TCR originated in a boy between 2 and 10 years old in good health and CMV-seronegative. The V call is TRBV30, the J call TRBJ2-4, with 8 bases identical to TRBD1. This CDR3 reads CAWSVLRQGAGVAKNIQYF. Written as DNA, the CDR3 is TGTGCCTGGAGTGTACTACGGCAGGGGGCCGGAGTCGCAAAAAACATTCAGTACTTC.